One and the same sample provided the 8 T cell receptor beta chains below, sequenced in a study of blood T cell repertoires in COVID-19. Measured with immunoSEQ multiplex PCR; TCRdb has only the in-frame clones, and not every one. The data contain some 90,000 clones, around 88% of them singletons. The sequencing input was peripheral blood. These receptors originate from a woman aged 55-75 years with COVID-19, enrolled during active disease.

The genes are TRBV5-1 and TRBJ1-2; 11 nucleotides match TRBD1. This CDR3 region has 17 residues. With V trimmed by 4 bases and J by 2 bases, 10 bases remained unmatched. The germline gives CDR1 SGHRS, CDR2 YFSETQ. The CDR3 sequence: CASSPTPWDRGNYGYTF. As DNA, the CDR3 is TGCGCCAGCAGCCCTACCCCGTGGGACAGGGGGAACTATGGCTACACCTTC.

The chain carries TRBV7-9 and TRBJ1-4, with D perhaps matching TRBD1 (5 bases). Germline V CDR1 and CDR2: SEHNR, FQNEAQ (reference sequence). V lost 5 bases and J 7 bases, leaving 17 bases between the germline ends. CDR3 size: 15 residues. The CDR3 region is CASSGWGDAGEKLFF. The CDR3 DNA sequence: TGTGCCAGCAGCGGCTGGGGCGACGCCGGTGAAAAACTGTTTTTT.

This clone appeared a few times. The chain couples TRBV6-5 to TRBJ2-3, with 9 nucleotides matching TRBD2. The CDR3 loop spans 13 amino acids. The V segment lost 7 bases and the J segment 4 bases; nucleotides outside the gene matches: 3. Germline-derived CDR1 and CDR2 are MNHEY and SVGAGI. The chain's CDR3 is CASKPSGADTQYF. The DNA for the CDR3 is TGTGCCAGCAAGCCTAGCGGGGCAGATACGCAGTATTTT.

This chain links TRBV11-2 with TRBJ2-7, with 7 bases identical to TRBD1. The V gene end was trimmed by 0 bases and the J gene end by 7 bases; junction bases not matched to a gene: 9. Germline V CDR1 and CDR2: SGHAT, FQNNGV. This CDR3 has 15 amino acids. CDR3 DNA sequence: TGTGCCAGCAGCTTAGATCGGGGACAGTCAGAAGAGCAGTACTTC. This gives the protein CASSLDRGQSEEQYF.

The chain links TRBV2 to TRBJ1-4; D is undetermined. Trimming removed 3 bases at V and 8 bases at J, with 22 bases between. CDR3 length equals 17 residues. Per the germline V gene, CDR1 is SNHLY and CDR2 is FYNNEI. The CDR3 DNA reads as TGTGCCAGCAGTGACGCGGGGATCCCCCCCCTGGGGGAAAAACTGTTTTTT. It specifies CASSDAGIPPLGEKLFF.

The rearrangement uses TRBV9 and TRBJ1-1; D possibly corresponds to TRBD1 (5 bases). V gave up 0 bases and J gave up 4 bases, with 7 bases separating them. This CDR3 comprises 13 residues. Germline CDR1 and CDR2: SGDLS and YYNGEE. The chain's CDR3 is CASSVDGATEAFF. In DNA, the CDR3 is TGTGCCAGCAGCGTAGATGGGGCCACTGAAGCTTTCTTT.

This clone was picked up one time. This rearrangement joins TRBV6-5 to TRBJ2-2; the match to TRBD2 covers 11 bases. The CDR3 has 15 residues. Trimming took 7 bases from V and 6 from J; bases not matched to a gene: 7. The V gene's germline CDR1 is MNHEY and CDR2 SVGAGI. CDR3 sequence (DNA): TGTGCCAGCACCAAACTAGCGGGGGTTGCCGGGGAGCTGTTTTTT. Translating it yields CASTKLAGVAGELFF.

The chain employs TRBV4-2 and TRBJ2-1; unclear D gene. The germline CDR1 and CDR2 sequences are LGHNA and YNFKEQ. The CDR3 is 16 amino acids. V was cut by 2 bases and J by 0 bases, with 11 bases left in between. The CDR3: CASSQNPSSSYNEQFF. CDR3 in DNA: TGTGCCAGCAGCCAAAACCCGTCGAGCTCCTACAATGAGCAGTTCTTC.